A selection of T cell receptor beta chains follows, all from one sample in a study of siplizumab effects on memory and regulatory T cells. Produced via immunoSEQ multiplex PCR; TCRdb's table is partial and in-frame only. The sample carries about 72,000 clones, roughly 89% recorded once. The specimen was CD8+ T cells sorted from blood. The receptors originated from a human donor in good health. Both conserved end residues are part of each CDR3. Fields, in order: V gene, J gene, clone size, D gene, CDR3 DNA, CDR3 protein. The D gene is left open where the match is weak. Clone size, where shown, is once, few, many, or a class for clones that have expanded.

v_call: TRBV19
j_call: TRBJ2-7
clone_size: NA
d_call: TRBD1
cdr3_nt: TGTGCCAGTAGTATGGCGCAGGGGGCTCGGGAGCAGTACTTC
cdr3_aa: CASSMAQGAREQYF

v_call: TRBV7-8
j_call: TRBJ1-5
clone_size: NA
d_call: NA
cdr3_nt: TGTGCCAGCAGCTTAATGCGGGACAATCAGCCCCAGCATTTT
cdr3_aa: CASSLMRDNQPQHF

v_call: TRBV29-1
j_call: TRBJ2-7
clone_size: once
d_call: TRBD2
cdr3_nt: TGCAGCGTCCCCATAATCGGACTAGCGGGAGTGGGTGAGCAGTACTTC
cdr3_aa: CSVPIIGLAGVGEQYF

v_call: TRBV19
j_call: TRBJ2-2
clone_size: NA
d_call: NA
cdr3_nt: TGTGCCAGTAGTATCTCCGGGCCACCTTACAACACCGGGGAGCTGTTTTTT
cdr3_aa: CASSISGPPYNTGELFF

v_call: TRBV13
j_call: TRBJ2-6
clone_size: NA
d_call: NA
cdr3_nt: TGTGCCAGCAGCTTAGGCCTTAGGGCCAACGTCCTGACTTTC
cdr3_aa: CASSLGLRANVLTF

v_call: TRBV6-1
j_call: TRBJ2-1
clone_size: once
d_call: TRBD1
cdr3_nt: TGTGCCAGCAGTGAATTACCGGGACAGGGGTTGTATGAGCAGTTCTTC
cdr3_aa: CASSELPGQGLYEQFF

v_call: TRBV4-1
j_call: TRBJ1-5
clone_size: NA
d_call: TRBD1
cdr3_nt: TGCGCCAGCAGCCTGACGACAGGGACTACCTTTAATCAGCCCCAGCATTTT
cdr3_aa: CASSLTTGTTFNQPQHF

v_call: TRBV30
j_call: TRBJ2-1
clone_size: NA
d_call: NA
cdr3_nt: TGTGCCTGGAGAGAGGGTAGTGAGCAGTTCTTC
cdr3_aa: CAWREGSEQFF

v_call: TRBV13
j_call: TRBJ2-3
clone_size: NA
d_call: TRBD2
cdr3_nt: TGTGCCAGCAGCCAGACTAGCGATGGCGGAAATACGCAGTATTTT
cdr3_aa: CASSQTSDGGNTQYF

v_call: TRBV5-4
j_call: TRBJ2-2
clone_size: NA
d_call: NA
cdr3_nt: TGTGCCAGCAGATTAACAGGGTCGAACACCGGGGAGCTGTTTTTT
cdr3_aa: CASRLTGSNTGELFF

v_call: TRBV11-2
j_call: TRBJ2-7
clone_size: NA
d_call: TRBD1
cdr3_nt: TGTGCCACCAAACCGGGACAGGGGTTGTACGAGCAGTACTTC
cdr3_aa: CATKPGQGLYEQYF

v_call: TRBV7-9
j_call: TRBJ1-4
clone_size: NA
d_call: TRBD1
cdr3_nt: TGTGCCAGCAGCTTATATCGGACAGGGAATGAAAAACTGTTTTTT
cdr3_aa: CASSLYRTGNEKLFF

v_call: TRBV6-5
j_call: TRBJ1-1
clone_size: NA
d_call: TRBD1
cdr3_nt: TGTGCCAGCAGTTCCCCAGGGGGGGCAGGGCGGACTGAAGCTTTCTTT
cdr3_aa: CASSSPGGAGRTEAFF

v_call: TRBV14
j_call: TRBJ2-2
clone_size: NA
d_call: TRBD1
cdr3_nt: TGTGCCAGCAGCGGGACAGTGAACACCGGGGAGCTGTTTTTT
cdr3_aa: CASSGTVNTGELFF